The present T cell receptor beta chain was sequenced within a study of blood T cells in healthy people across ages. Alongside a J-beta primer mix, a sample-barcoded 5' primer served in a second PCR lasting about 7 to 11 cycles. TCRdb independently ran MiXCR on the 5' RACE reads; one entry per CDR3 protein. The sample holds 1 million or so distinct CDR3 sequences, 40% to 50% seen once. This clonotype has a single count. Trimming cost V 3 bases and J 9 bases, with 20 bases left between them. This CDR3 is 15 amino acids long. Germline V CDR1 and CDR2: ENHRY, SYGVKD. Input material: blood. The chain links TRBV10-3 to TRBJ2-5, with D perhaps matching TRBD2 (6 bases). The receptor comes from a woman in her fifties or sixties in good health. The CDR3 DNA sequence: TGTGCCATCAGTGACGGAGCGGGTCTAATTGAGGCCCAGTACTTC. Residues: CAISDGAGLIEAQYF.